These 11 T cell receptor beta chains came from one sample sequenced in a study of radiation and T cells in renal cell carcinoma. Time point described: baseline pretreatment blood. Treatment defined: 15 Gy SBRT to primary tumor, nephrectomy 4 weeks later. Here immunoSEQ multiplex PCR was the method, and the copy in TCRdb shows in-frame clones only, minus some. The sample holds about 130,000 clones, roughly 80% seen once. This specimen was blood, taken from a patient whose treatment included radiotherapy and nephrectomy. The receptor set was obtained from a woman aged 55-75 years with renal cell carcinoma.

The chain carries TRBV14 and TRBJ1-4, with a tentative D call TRBD1 (5 bases). CDR3 size: 14 residues. V lost 4 bases to trimming and J lost 8 bases, with 14 bases between them. CDR1 and CDR2 (germline): SGHDN, FVKESK. CDR3 region: CASSPRQTGEKLFF. For the CDR3, the DNA is TGTGCCAGCAGCCCACGACAAACAGGAGAAAAACTGTTTTTT.

DNA of the CDR3: TGTGCCAGCAGCCAAGCCGCTAGCGGGGGGGCGAACACCGGGGAGCTGTTTTTT. It is translated as CASSQAASGGANTGELFF. The V call is TRBV7-9, the J call TRBJ2-2; TRBD2 matches 12 bases. The CDR3 extends over 18 amino acids. With V trimmed by 5 bases and J by 0 bases, 7 bases remained unmatched. Looked up from germline, CDR1 is SEHNR and CDR2 is FQNEAQ (reference sequence).

V and J are TRBV9 and TRBJ2-3; 9 bases align to TRBD2. The trim removed 0 bases at V and 4 bases at J, leaving 6 bases unmatched. Germline V gene data show CDR1 as SGDLS and CDR2 as YYNGEE. The CDR3 runs to 16 residues. This chain's CDR3 is CASSVGSSGVSDTQYF. The DNA of the CDR3 is TGTGCCAGCAGCGTAGGATCTAGCGGGGTTTCAGATACGCAGTATTTT.

The chain recombines TRBV5-1 with TRBJ1-5, with 12 bases matching TRBD1. CDR1 and CDR2 (germline): SGHRS, YFSETQ. Trimming took 2 bases from V and 5 from J; bases not matched to a gene: 2. This CDR3 has 15 residues. This CDR3 is CASSLGTGGYQPQHF. The DNA of the CDR3 is TGCGCCAGCAGCTTAGGGACAGGGGGCTATCAGCCCCAGCATTTT.

The V call is TRBV10-3, the J call TRBJ2-3; 10 nucleotides align to TRBD1. The CDR3 covers 15 residues. Germline V CDR1 and CDR2: ENHRY, SYGVKD. Trimming cost V 10 bases and J 2 bases; bases outside gene matches: 9. The CDR3 DNA sequence: TGTGCCACAAAAACGACAGGGGGCCCCACAGATACGCAGTATTTT. It encodes CATKTTGGPTDTQYF.

This clone showed up just a few times. This sequence joins TRBV19 and TRBJ1-6; perhaps TRBD1 as D (6 bases). This CDR3 is built from 16 residues. Trimming removed 5 bases at V and 10 bases at J, with 21 bases between. The germline CDR1 and CDR2 sequences are LNHDA and SQIVND (reference sequence). The CDR3 DNA follows: TGTGCCAGTAGTTCGAACTCGGGACAAAGGGAGTCACCCCTCCACTTT. Protein sequence: CASSSNSGQRESPLHF.

The V call is TRBV29-1, the J call TRBJ2-1; no clear D gene. The CDR3 spans 15 residues. The V and J ends lost 1 base and 3 bases respectively, with 13 bases between them. Germline V gene data show CDR1 as SQVTM and CDR2 as ANQGSEA. The CDR3 coding sequence is TGCAGCGTTGAAGTCTGGGTCAGCTTCTACAATGAGCAGTTCTTC. This encodes CSVEVWVSFYNEQFF.

This clone was picked up one time. V is TRBV28 and J is TRBJ2-7, with a tentative D call TRBD2 (7 bases). The CDR3 has 13 residues. The germline CDR1 and CDR2 sequences are MDHEN and SYDVKM. Deletions cut 11 bases from V and 5 bases from J, with 19 bases between. CDR3 DNA: TGTGCCTGTGAGGGGGGGCCTACCGACGAGCAGTACTTC. This translates into CACEGGPTDEQYF.

The chain links TRBV6-5 to TRBJ2-7; D ambiguous. In germline, CDR1 is MNHEY, CDR2 SVGAGI. The CDR3 runs 11 residues. Trimming took off 5 bases at V and 5 bases at J, with 7 bases between the two ends. CDR3 sequence: CASSTRDEQYF. CDR3 nucleotide sequence: TGTGCCAGCAGTACCCGGGACGAGCAGTACTTC.

The chain joins TRBV5-1 to TRBJ2-6; D call uncertain. The V gene's germline CDR1 is SGHRS and CDR2 YFSETQ. V was trimmed by 0 bases and J by 0 bases, leaving 7 bases between them. CDR3 length: 16 amino acids. The CDR3 sequence: CASSLASTSGANVLTF. The CDR3 DNA reads as TGCGCCAGCAGCTTGGCGTCCACCTCTGGGGCCAACGTCCTGACTTTC.

CDR3 protein: CASSFEGSQPQHF. The CDR3 region has the DNA TGTGCCAGCAGCTTTGAGGGGTCTCAGCCCCAGCATTTT. The rearrangement joins TRBV11-2 to TRBJ1-5; the D gene is possibly TRBD1 (5 bases). Trimming left V 3 bases short and J 6 bases short, with 9 bases between. Germline assignment: CDR1 SGHAT and CDR2 FQNNGV. The CDR3 runs to 13 residues.